The 22 T cell receptor beta chains in this list originate from one sample, sequenced in a study of identical twins. Using its own MiXCR run on the 5' RACE reads, TCRdb lists one record per CDR3 protein. The profile covers 700,000 or so distinct CDR3 sequences, with roughly 8% appearing a single time and 0.75% to 1% taken by the ten largest. Separately, the same data were catalogued under a study of yellow fever vaccine responses in identical twins.

Sequencing was performed on PBMCs. All receptors derive from a woman between 18 and 29 years old in good health.

This clonotype was observed at least ten times. The chain employs TRBV14 and TRBJ2-3; 10 nucleotides line up with TRBD1. This CDR3 spans 16 amino acids. In germline, CDR1 is SGHDN, CDR2 FVKESK. Trimming at V came to 4 bases and at J to 6 bases, leaving 10 bases not matched to a gene. CDR3 coding DNA: TGTGCCAGCAGCCGACGGACAGGGGGTTCAACCGATACGCAGTATTTT. This encodes CASSRRTGGSTDTQYF.

This clonotype was detected only a few times. This chain connects TRBV24-1 to TRBJ1-2; tentatively, D is TRBD1 (5 bases). Germline V CDR1 and CDR2: KGHDR, SFDVKD. CDR3 size: 16 residues. Trimming pared 4 bases from V and 4 bases from J, leaving 18 bases between. Here the CDR3 DNA reads TGTGCCACCAGTGACTCCGGGACGGACTCCCTCTATGGCTACACCTTC. Its translation: CATSDSGTDSLYGYTF.

This clonotype was counted between two and nine times. V usage is TRBV5-1 and J usage is TRBJ2-7; 8 bases match TRBD1. Germline CDR1 and CDR2: SGHRS and YFSETQ. Trimming took 6 bases from V and 2 from J; bases not matched to a gene: 13. The CDR3 has 16 amino acids. CDR3 nucleotide sequence: TGCGCCAGCACCAGACTCCGACAGGGGACGACCTACGAGCAGTACTTC. Protein product: CASTRLRQGTTYEQYF.

The sample holds many counts of this clonotype. The chain joins TRBV3-1 to TRBJ1-1; no clear D gene. CDR1 is LGHDT and CDR2 is YNNKEL in the germline V gene (reference sequence). V dropped 3 bases and J dropped 5 bases, with 10 bases sitting between them. This CDR3 is 13 amino acids long. The CDR3 nucleotides read TGTGCCAGCAGCCAGGCCCTGGGAACTGAAGCTTTCTTT. Its protein is CASSQALGTEAFF.

Many counts were recorded for this clonotype. The chain carries TRBV12-3 or TRBV12-4 and TRBJ2-7, with 12 nucleotides matching TRBD2. V lost 1 base to trimming and J lost 7 bases; unmatched junction nucleotides: 5. This CDR3 has 15 residues. Here the CDR3 reads CASSLGASGRDEQYF. For the CDR3, the DNA is TGTGCCAGCAGTTTAGGCGCTAGCGGGAGGGATGAGCAGTACTTC.

This clonotype has only a few counts. This rearrangement joins TRBV6-5 to TRBJ2-1, with D possibly matching TRBD1 (5 bases). Germline lookup yields CDR1 MNHEY and CDR2 SVGAGI. This CDR3 has 15 amino acids. Trimming removed 2 bases from V and 8 bases from J, with 16 bases in between. The CDR3 loop reads CASSYVDSGRDEQFF. The CDR3 nucleotides are TGTGCCAGCAGTTACGTTGACAGTGGCCGGGATGAGCAGTTCTTC.

The rearrangement links TRBV6-1 to TRBJ2-7, with D possibly TRBD1 on 5 matching bases. The CDR3 sequence is 15 residues long. The germline V gene has CDR1 MNHNS and CDR2 SASEGT. Trimming pared 6 bases from V and 2 bases from J, leaving 17 bases between. This CDR3 is CASRGARTLPYEQYF. DNA of the CDR3: TGTGCCAGCAGAGGGGCCCGGACCCTTCCCTACGAGCAGTACTTC.

The chain couples TRBV6-1 to TRBJ1-1; the D gene is possibly TRBD1 (6 bases). The germline V gene has CDR1 MNHNS and CDR2 SASEGT. The CDR3 is made up of 15 amino acids. V lost 3 bases to trimming and J lost 0 bases, with 11 bases between them. CDR3 in amino acids: CASSDPRGVNTEAFF. The CDR3 DNA follows: TGTGCCAGCAGTGACCCCAGGGGTGTGAACACTGAAGCTTTCTTT.

The gene calls are TRBV3-1 and TRBJ1-1; D not resolved. The CDR3 is 14 residues long. The germline V and J ends were trimmed by 3 bases and 3 bases, with 11 bases remaining between them. Per the germline V gene, CDR1 is LGHDT and CDR2 is YNNKEL (reference sequence). The CDR3 sequence: CASSQKGFYTEAFF. In DNA form, the CDR3 reads TGTGCCAGCAGCCAGAAGGGATTTTACACTGAAGCTTTCTTT.

This clonotype came up many times. V and J are TRBV7-9 and TRBJ2-7, with D hard to call. CDR3 size: 14 residues. CDR1 and CDR2 from the germline V gene are SEHNR and FQNEAQ (reference sequence). V was pared by 1 base and J by 0 bases, with 7 bases between. CDR3 protein: CASSLVASSYEQYF. The CDR3 region has the DNA TGTGCCAGCAGCTTAGTAGCAAGCTCCTACGAGCAGTACTTC. The full variable domain, rest sourced from reference TRBV7-9 and TRBJ2-7, is DTGVSQNPRHKITKRGQNVTFRCDPISEHNRLYWYRQTLGQGPEFLTYFQNEAQLEKSRLLSDRFSAERPKGSFSTLEIQRTEQGDSAMYLCASSLVASSYEQYFGPGTRLTVT.

In this sample, this clonotype turned up many times. The chain is built from TRBV5-1 and TRBJ2-5; TRBD1 aligns across 7 bases. V dropped 4 bases and J dropped 4; count of bases not matched to a gene: 7. The CDR3 spans 14 residues. Germline lookup yields CDR1 SGHRS and CDR2 YFSETQ. The CDR3 coding sequence is TGCGCCAGCAGCGGTAGGACAGGTAGAGAGACCCAGTACTTC. Translation gives CASSGRTGRETQYF.

Only a few counts were recorded for this clonotype. The V and J genes are TRBV12-3 or TRBV12-4 and TRBJ2-3; D is unclear. CDR3 length: 19 residues. V lost 4 bases to trimming and J lost 0 bases, with 23 bases between them. The CDR3: CASSSRHRAQITSTDTQYF. CDR3 bases: TGTGCCAGCAGTTCTCGCCATCGTGCGCAAATAACTAGCACAGATACGCAGTATTTT.

Ten or more counts support this clonotype. The rearrangement joins TRBV25-1 to TRBJ1-1; weak D call: TRBD1 (5 bases). The CDR3 covers 15 residues. V was shortened by 6 bases and J by 5 bases, with 19 bases between the two germline ends. CDR1 is MGHDK, CDR2 SYGVNS, per germline. The DNA of the CDR3 is TGTGCCAGCAGCGCCCAGGGCAGGCCTGGGACTGAAGCTTTCTTT. It is translated as CASSAQGRPGTEAFF. Combining the CDR3 with reference TRBV25-1 and TRBJ1-1 gives the whole variable domain EADIYQTPRYLVIGTGKKITLECSQTMGHDKMYWYQQDPGMELHLIHYSYGVNSTEKGDLSSESTVSRIRTEHFPLTLESARPSHTSQYLCASSAQGRPGTEAFFGQGTRLTVV.

This clonotype was counted only a few times. The chain couples TRBV6-1 to TRBJ2-5; 11 bases fit TRBD2. This CDR3 spans 15 amino acids. J gave up 3 bases and V 3 bases, and 3 bases lay outside the gene matches. Per the germline V gene, CDR1 is MNHNS and CDR2 is SASEGT. The CDR3 region has the DNA TGTGCCAGCAGTGACTGGGGACTAGCGGAAGAGACCCAGTACTTC. This sequence encodes CASSDWGLAEETQYF.

The chain couples TRBV4-3 to TRBJ2-1; D is undetermined. CDR1 and CDR2 (germline): LGHNA, YSLEER. This CDR3 is 15 amino acids long. V lost 0 bases to trimming and J lost 4 bases, with 10 bases between them. The CDR3 nucleotides read TGCGCCAGCAGCCAAGATTCCCCGGGTTACAATGAGCAGTTCTTC. Protein sequence: CASSQDSPGYNEQFF.

A word on this clonotype: This may stem from a read error, because a much larger clone lies one nucleotide away. The gene calls are TRBV4-3 and TRBJ2-3; D remains unclear. Trimming pared 1 base from V and 3 bases from J, leaving 11 bases between. The CDR3 loop spans 15 amino acids. Germline values: CDR1 LGHNA, CDR2 YSLEER. The CDR3 loop reads CASSQGVIITDTQYF. CDR3 coding DNA: TGCGCCAGCAGCCAAGGTGTTATTATTACAGATACGCAGTATTTT.

This clonotype was observed many times. This rearrangement joins TRBV29-1 to TRBJ2-7; 9 bases are shared with TRBD1. The germline gives CDR1 SQVTM, CDR2 ANQGSEA. CDR3 length equals 14 residues. With 5 bases clipped from V and 6 bases from J, the junction kept 11 bases outside the gene matches. The CDR3 DNA is TGCAGCGTTCTCCTCTTCGACAGGGGGGGCGAGCAGTACTTC. Residues: CSVLLFDRGGEQYF.

In this sample, this clonotype turned up a few times. The V gene is TRBV25-1, the J gene TRBJ2-6; TRBD1 aligns across 10 bases. Germline trimming cut 4 bases from V and 4 bases from J; bases unmatched to any gene: 10. Germline assignment: CDR1 MGHDK and CDR2 SYGVNS. CDR3 length: 18 amino acids. CDR3 in amino acids: CASSAIGQGVSGANVLTF. The CDR3 coding sequence is TGTGCCAGCAGTGCCATCGGACAGGGGGTATCAGGGGCCAACGTCCTGACTTTC.

This sequence joins TRBV29-1 and TRBJ2-2, with unresolved D. This CDR3 region has 12 residues. Germline lookup yields CDR1 SQVTM and CDR2 ANQGSEA. V lost 3 bases, J lost 5 bases, and 7 bases lay in between. The CDR3 sequence: CSVEKFTGELFF. The CDR3 DNA reads as TGCAGCGTTGAGAAATTTACCGGGGAGCTGTTTTTT.

The J gene is TRBJ2-7, the V gene TRBV20-1, with 7 bases that match TRBD1. V gave up 1 base and J gave up 1 base; unmatched junction bases: 13. This CDR3 has 17 amino acids. In germline, CDR1 is DFQATT, CDR2 SNEGSKA (reference sequence). The CDR3 here is CSARAWDSPSRSYEQYF. CDR3 DNA: TGCAGTGCTAGAGCTTGGGACAGCCCCTCGAGATCCTACGAGCAGTACTTC.

The chain carries TRBV20-1 and TRBJ2-5; 8 bases fit TRBD2. V was pared by 5 bases and J by 4 bases, with 15 bases of the junction left unmatched. The length of the CDR3 is 16 residues. Per germline, CDR1 DFQATT and CDR2 SNEGSKA (reference sequence). CDR3 amino acids: CSARTRGGRFLETQYF. The CDR3 DNA reads TGCAGTGCTCGCACCCGCGGGGGGAGGTTTTTAGAGACCCAGTACTTC.

CDR3 bases: TGTGCCAGCAGCTCCCGCCTAGGGGCGGAGACCCAGTACTTC. This gives the protein CASSSRLGAETQYF. The rearrangement joins TRBV11-2 to TRBJ2-5, with D perhaps TRBD1 (5 bases). V was trimmed by 4 bases and J by 5 bases, leaving 14 bases between them. Germline V gene sequence: CDR1 SGHAT, CDR2 FQNNGV. The CDR3 has 14 residues.